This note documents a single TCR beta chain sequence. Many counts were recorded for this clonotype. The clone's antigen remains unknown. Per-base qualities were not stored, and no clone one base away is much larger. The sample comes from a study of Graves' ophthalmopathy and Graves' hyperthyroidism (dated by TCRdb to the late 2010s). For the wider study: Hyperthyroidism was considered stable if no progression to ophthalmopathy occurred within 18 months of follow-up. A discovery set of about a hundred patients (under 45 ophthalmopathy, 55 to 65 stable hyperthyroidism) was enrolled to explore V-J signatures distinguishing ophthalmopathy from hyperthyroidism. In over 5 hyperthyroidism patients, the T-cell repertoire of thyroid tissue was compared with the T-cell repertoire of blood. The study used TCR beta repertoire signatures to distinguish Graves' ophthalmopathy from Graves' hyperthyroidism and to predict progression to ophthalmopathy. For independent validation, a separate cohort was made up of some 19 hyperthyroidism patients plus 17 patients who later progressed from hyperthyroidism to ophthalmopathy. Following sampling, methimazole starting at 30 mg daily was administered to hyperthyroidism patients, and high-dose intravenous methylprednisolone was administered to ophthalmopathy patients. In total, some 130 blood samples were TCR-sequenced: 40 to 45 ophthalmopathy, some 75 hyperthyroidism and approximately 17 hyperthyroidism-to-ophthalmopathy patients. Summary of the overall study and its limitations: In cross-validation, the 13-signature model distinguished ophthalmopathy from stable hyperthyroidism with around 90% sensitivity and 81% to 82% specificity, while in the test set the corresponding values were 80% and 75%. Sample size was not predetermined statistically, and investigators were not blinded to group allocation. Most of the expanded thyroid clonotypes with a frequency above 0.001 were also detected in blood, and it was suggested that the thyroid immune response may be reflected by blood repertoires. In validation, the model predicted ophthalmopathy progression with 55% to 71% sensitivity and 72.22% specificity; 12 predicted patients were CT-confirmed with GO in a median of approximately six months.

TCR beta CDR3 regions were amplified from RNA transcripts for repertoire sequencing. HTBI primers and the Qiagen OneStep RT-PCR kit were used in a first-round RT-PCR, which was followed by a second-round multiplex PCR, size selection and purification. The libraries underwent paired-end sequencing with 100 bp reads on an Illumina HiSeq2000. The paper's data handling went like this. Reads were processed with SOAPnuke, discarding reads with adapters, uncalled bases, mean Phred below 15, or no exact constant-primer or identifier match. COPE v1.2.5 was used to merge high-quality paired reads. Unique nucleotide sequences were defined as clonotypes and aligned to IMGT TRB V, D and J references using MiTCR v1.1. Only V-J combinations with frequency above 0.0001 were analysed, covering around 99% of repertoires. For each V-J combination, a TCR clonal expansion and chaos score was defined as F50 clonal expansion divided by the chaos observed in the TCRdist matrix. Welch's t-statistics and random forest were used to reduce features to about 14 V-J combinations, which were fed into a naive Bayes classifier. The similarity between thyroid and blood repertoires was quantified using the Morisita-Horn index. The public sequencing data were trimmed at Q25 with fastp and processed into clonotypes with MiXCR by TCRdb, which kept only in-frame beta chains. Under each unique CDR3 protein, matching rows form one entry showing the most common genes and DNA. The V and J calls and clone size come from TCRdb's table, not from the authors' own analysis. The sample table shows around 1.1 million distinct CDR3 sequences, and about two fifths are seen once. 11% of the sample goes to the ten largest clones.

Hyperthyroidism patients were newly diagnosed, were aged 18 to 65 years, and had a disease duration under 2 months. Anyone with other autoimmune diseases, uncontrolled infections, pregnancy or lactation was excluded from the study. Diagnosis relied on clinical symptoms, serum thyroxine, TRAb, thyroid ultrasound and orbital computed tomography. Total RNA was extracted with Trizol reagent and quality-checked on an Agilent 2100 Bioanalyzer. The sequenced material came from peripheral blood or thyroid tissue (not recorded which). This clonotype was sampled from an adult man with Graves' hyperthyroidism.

CDR3 loop: CASSEKGGGYTF. DNA sequence: TGTGCCAGCAGTGAGAAAGGGGGCGGCTACACCTTC. The rearrangement combines TRBV2 with TRBJ1-2; the junction holds 7 bases that match TRBD1. Including the terminal cysteine and phenylalanine, the CDR3 comprises 12 residues. The retained sequence is limited to the CDR3, 36 bases, with the frame set at the first base. For this chain, trimming is 3 bases at the V end and 8 bases at the J end, and the number of junction bases without a gene match is 3. The germline V gene yields SNHLY for CDR1 and FYNNEI for CDR2.